One sample yielded the 22 T cell receptor beta chains listed below, sequenced in a study of shared clonotypes between healthy human individuals. The protocol was immunoSEQ multiplex PCR, while the TCRdb copy is restricted to in-frame clones and leaves out a portion. Of under 1,100,000 clones detected, about 75% appear once; the ten largest clones hold approximately 1.5%. The sample comprised memory CD4+ T cells sorted from blood. The subset denotes: CD45RA-negative fraction. The receptors were sampled from a man aged 18 to 29 in good health.

The V call is TRBV28, the J call TRBJ1-3; no firm D call. Trimming stripped 2 bases from V and 3 bases from J, with 11 bases between. Germline lookup yields CDR1 MDHEN and CDR2 SYDVKM. The CDR3 is 15 amino acids. The CDR3 nucleotides are TGTGCCAGCAGTTTACAACTCCTCATTGGAAACACCATATATTTT. This sequence encodes CASSLQLLIGNTIYF.

In nucleotides, the CDR3 is TGTGCCAGCAGCTTACAGGGGGGTCTTAACACCGGGGAGCTGTTTTTT. Translating it yields CASSLQGGLNTGELFF. The chain joins TRBV7-2 to TRBJ2-2; possibly TRBD1 for D (7 bases). Trimming removed 2 bases at V and 2 bases at J, with 12 bases between. Germline V gives CDR1 SGHTA, CDR2 FQGNSA. The CDR3 sequence is 16 residues long.

The CDR3 reads CASKTYNEVPIYF. The CDR3 DNA reads TGTGCCAGCAAAACCTACAATGAGGTGCCCATATATTTT. This rearrangement joins TRBV5-6 to TRBJ1-3; unclear D gene. CDR1 is SGHDT, CDR2 YYEEEE, per germline. This CDR3 region has 13 residues. Trimming took off 6 bases at V and 11 bases at J, with 18 bases between the two ends. Full variable domain (rest looked up from reference TRBV5-6 and TRBJ1-3): DAGVTQSPTHLIKTRGQQVTLRCSPKSGHDTVSWYQQALGQGPQFIFQYYEEEERQRGNFPDRFSGHQFPNYSSELNVNALLLGDSALYLCASKTYNEVPIYFGEGSWLTVV.

This chain uses TRBV5-1 with TRBJ2-5; tentatively, D is TRBD1 (7 bases). CDR1 and CDR2 (germline): SGHRS, YFSETQ. Between the trimmed V and J ends, which lost 3 bases and 4 bases, there was a span of 19 bases. The CDR3 contains 16 residues. This chain's CDR3 is CASSYGQEGSPETQYF. The CDR3 nucleotides are TGCGCCAGCAGCTACGGACAGGAGGGTTCCCCAGAGACCCAGTACTTC. Together with reference TRBV5-1 and TRBJ2-5, the CDR3 gives the full variable domain: KAGVTQTPRYLIKTRGQQVTLSCSPISGHRSVSWYQQTPGQGLQFLFEYFSETQRNKGNFPGRFSGRQFSNSRSEMNVSTLELGDSALYLCASSYGQEGSPETQYFGPGTRLLVL.

This clone was observed a handful of times. The J gene is TRBJ2-1, the V gene TRBV7-2; D unclear. From germline, CDR1 is SGHTA and CDR2 FQGNSA. Trimming took off 5 bases at V and 9 bases at J, with 17 bases between the two ends. The length of the CDR3 is 14 residues. CDR3 amino acids: CASSPPASYGEQFF. The CDR3 DNA reads TGTGCCAGCAGCCCACCCGCCTCTTACGGTGAGCAGTTCTTC. The full variable domain, its missing parts supplied by reference TRBV7-2 and TRBJ2-1, is GAGVSQSPSNKVTEKGKDVELRCDPISGHTALYWYRQSLGQGLEFLIYFQGNSAPDKSGLPSDRFSAERTGGSVSTLTIQRTQQEDSAVYLCASSPPASYGEQFFGPGTRLTVL.

As regards this clone: Other DNA sequences within the sample encode an identical CDR3. CDR3 DNA sequence: TGCGCCAGCAGCTTCGGAGAGACCCAGTACTTC. Residues: CASSFGETQYF. The rearrangement uses TRBV5-1 and TRBJ2-5; D gene unclear. Germline V gene data show CDR1 as SGHRS and CDR2 as YFSETQ. V lost 2 bases and J lost 4, with 3 bases in between. The CDR3 has 11 residues.

This clone was seen a single time. The CDR3 loop reads CASSPAVMGGANPRPGYTF. The CDR3 nucleotides read TGTGCCAGCTCACCCGCCGTAATGGGGGGCGCGAACCCACGCCCTGGCTACACCTTC. V usage is TRBV18 and J usage is TRBJ1-2, with a tentative D call TRBD1 (6 bases). CDR1 is KGHSH, CDR2 LQKENI, per germline. V lost 3 bases to trimming and J lost 7 bases, with 30 bases between them. The CDR3 runs 19 residues.

This chain links TRBV11-2 with TRBJ1-3; unclear D gene. CDR1 and CDR2 (germline): SGHAT, FQNNGV. The CDR3 is 15 amino acids. Deletions cut 4 bases from V and 4 bases from J, with 14 bases between. CDR3 nucleotides: TGTGCCAGCAGCTCGGCGACCCCCTACGGAAACACCATATATTTT. Protein product: CASSSATPYGNTIYF.

A few counts support this clone. The genes are TRBV7-9 and TRBJ1-2, with TRBD1 as a possible D gene (5 bases). V gave up 8 bases and J gave up 3 bases, with 10 bases separating them. The CDR3 covers 12 residues. Germline V gene sequence: CDR1 SEHNR, CDR2 FQNEAQ (reference sequence). CDR3 in DNA: TGTGCCAGCGGGCAGGGTGACTATGGCTACACCTTC. This encodes CASGQGDYGYTF.

The V call is TRBV2, the J call TRBJ1-4; D perhaps matches TRBD1 (5 bases). Germline CDR1 reads SNHLY; CDR2 reads FYNNEI. This CDR3 is 13 amino acids long. V was pared by 7 bases and J by 8 bases, with 14 bases between. The chain's CDR3 is CASTRDEGEKLFF. The CDR3 nucleotides are TGTGCCAGCACCCGGGACGAGGGGGAAAAACTGTTTTTT.

J is TRBJ2-7 and V is TRBV7-2; 7 positions agree with TRBD2. Germline CDR1 SGHTA, CDR2 FQGNSA. Trimming at V came to 0 bases and at J to 2 bases, leaving 4 bases not matched to a gene. There are 15 residues in the CDR3. The CDR3, as DNA: TGTGCCAGCAGCTTAGCGACTAGCCTGGCCTACGAGCAGTACTTC. This gives the protein CASSLATSLAYEQYF.

The chain is built from TRBV11-2 and TRBJ2-5, with 7 bases matching TRBD1. With 3 bases clipped from V and 6 bases from J, the junction kept 1 base outside the gene matches. The CDR3 contains 12 residues. Germline V lookup: CDR1 SGHAT, CDR2 FQNNGV. The CDR3 is CASSLTGKTQYF. The DNA for the CDR3 is TGTGCCAGCAGCTTGACAGGGAAGACCCAGTACTTC.

The chain couples TRBV7-2 to TRBJ1-3; TRBD1 might be the D (6 bases). The CDR3 extends over 14 amino acids. The germline V gene has CDR1 SGHTA and CDR2 FQGNSA. The germline V and J ends were trimmed by 6 bases and 2 bases, with 11 bases remaining between them. The CDR3, as DNA: TGTGCCAGCAGGGGGGGGCTGGCTGGAAACACCATATATTTT. It translates to CASRGGLAGNTIYF.

The rearrangement uses TRBV18 and TRBJ1-6; no clear D gene. The CDR3 spans 14 residues. Per germline, CDR1 KGHSH and CDR2 LQKENI. Trimming shortened V by 3 bases and J by 5 bases, and 8 bases separated the two germline ends. In DNA, the CDR3 is TGTGCCAGCTCACCGAACAGAAATAATTCACCCCTCCACTTT. This sequence encodes CASSPNRNNSPLHF.

This chain connects TRBV7-2 to TRBJ2-1; no definite D call. Germline V CDR1 and CDR2: SGHTA, FQGNSA. Trimming stripped 1 base from V and 2 bases from J, with 6 bases between. The CDR3 has 14 residues. The chain's CDR3 is CASSLGDTYNEQFF. The CDR3 bases are TGTGCCAGCAGCTTAGGGGATACCTACAATGAGCAGTTCTTC. Drawing the rest from reference TRBV7-2 and TRBJ2-1, the complete variable domain is GAGVSQSPSNKVTEKGKDVELRCDPISGHTALYWYRQSLGQGLEFLIYFQGNSAPDKSGLPSDRFSAERTGGSVSTLTIQRTQQEDSAVYLCASSLGDTYNEQFFGPGTRLTVL.

J is TRBJ2-5 and V is TRBV7-9, with TRBD2 identical over 8 bases. Germline-derived CDR1 and CDR2 are SEHNR and FQNEAQ (reference sequence). The CDR3 covers 15 residues. The V gene end was trimmed by 2 bases and the J gene end by 5 bases; junction bases not matched to a gene: 7. CDR3 protein: CASSLNPGGLETQYF. The CDR3 DNA reads as TGTGCCAGCAGCTTAAACCCGGGAGGGCTGGAGACCCAGTACTTC.

The table lists this clone with a count of one. The V gene is TRBV6-1, the J gene TRBJ2-1; D is perhaps TRBD2 (6 bases). V gave up 6 bases and J gave up 0 bases, with 12 bases separating them. There are 15 residues in the CDR3. Germline loops: CDR1 MNHNS, CDR2 SASEGT. The DNA of the CDR3 is TGTGCCAGCAGCTGGGACTCAAGCTCCTACAATGAGCAGTTCTTC. As protein: CASSWDSSSYNEQFF.

The J gene is TRBJ2-7, the V gene TRBV5-4, with D perhaps TRBD1 or TRBD2 (5 bases each). The germline gives CDR1 SGHNT, CDR2 YYREEE (reference sequence). The V gene lost 0 bases and the J gene lost 0 bases, with 16 bases spanning the gap. This CDR3 has 17 residues. The CDR3 DNA is TGTGCCAGCAGCTTGGAGCCGGGACCGCCGATCTCCTACGAGCAGTACTTC. Translated, it gives CASSLEPGPPISYEQYF. The full variable domain, with the rest looked up from reference TRBV5-4 and TRBJ2-7, is ETGVTQSPTHLIKTRGQQVTLRCSSQSGHNTVSWYQQALGQGPQFIFQYYREEENGRGNFPPRFSGLQFPNYSSELNVNALELDDSALYLCASSLEPGPPISYEQYFGPGTRLTVT.

The V call is TRBV5-6, the J call TRBJ2-3; D might be TRBD1 or TRBD2, each matching 5 bases. This CDR3 is built from 18 residues. Per the germline V gene, CDR1 is SGHDT and CDR2 is YYEEEE. V shed 5 bases and J shed 2 bases, with 24 bases lying between them. The CDR3 sequence is CASRPTMGESYFTDTQYF. CDR3 sequence (DNA): TGTGCCAGCAGACCGACAATGGGGGAATCCTATTTCACAGATACGCAGTATTTT. The full variable domain, in which reference TRBV5-6 and TRBJ2-3 provide the parts outside the CDR3, is DAGVTQSPTHLIKTRGQQVTLRCSPKSGHDTVSWYQQALGQGPQFIFQYYEEEERQRGNFPDRFSGHQFPNYSSELNVNALLLGDSALYLCASRPTMGESYFTDTQYFGPGTRLTVL.

The V gene is TRBV7-2, the J gene TRBJ2-5, with D possibly called TRBD1 or TRBD2 (5 bases each). This CDR3 spans 15 amino acids. Germline assignment: CDR1 SGHTA and CDR2 FQGNSA. V lost 5 bases and J 2 bases, leaving 15 bases between the germline ends. The CDR3 sequence is CASSTQLGPQETQYF. The CDR3 DNA follows: TGTGCCAGCAGCACACAGTTGGGACCGCAAGAGACCCAGTACTTC.

J is TRBJ2-7 and V is TRBV2; 7 bases match TRBD1. J was trimmed by 5 bases and V by 7 bases; bases with no gene match: 14. CDR3 length: 15 residues. Germline CDR1 reads SNHLY; CDR2 reads FYNNEI. CDR3 residues: CASIRDRLYRNEQYF. In DNA, the CDR3 is TGTGCCAGCATCCGGGACAGACTATATAGGAACGAGCAGTACTTC.

The chain uses TRBV10-2 and TRBJ1-5, with D possibly TRBD1 on 5 matching bases. V was trimmed by 1 base and J by 6 bases, leaving 19 bases between them. The V gene's germline CDR1 is WSHSY and CDR2 SAAADI. The CDR3 contains 17 residues. The CDR3 sequence is CASSEFGAKKNGQPQHF. CDR3 bases: TGCGCCAGCAGTGAGTTCGGGGCAAAAAAGAATGGTCAGCCCCAGCATTTT.